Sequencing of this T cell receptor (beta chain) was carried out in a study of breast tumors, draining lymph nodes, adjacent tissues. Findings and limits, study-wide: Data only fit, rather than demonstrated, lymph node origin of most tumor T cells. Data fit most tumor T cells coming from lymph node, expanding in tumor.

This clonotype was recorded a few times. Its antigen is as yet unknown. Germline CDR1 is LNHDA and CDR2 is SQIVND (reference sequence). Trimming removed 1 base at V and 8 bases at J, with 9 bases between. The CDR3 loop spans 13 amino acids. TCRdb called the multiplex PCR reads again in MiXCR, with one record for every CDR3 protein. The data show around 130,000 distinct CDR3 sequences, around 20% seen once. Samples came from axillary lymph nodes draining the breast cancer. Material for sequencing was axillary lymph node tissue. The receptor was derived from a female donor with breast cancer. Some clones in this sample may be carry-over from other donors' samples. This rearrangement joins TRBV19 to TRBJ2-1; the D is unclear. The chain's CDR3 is CASSIGSRDEQFF. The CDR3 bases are TGTGCCAGTAGTATAGGGTCTCGGGATGAGCAGTTCTTC.